This T cell receptor (beta chain) is drawn from a study of T cell repertoires in ileal Crohn's disease. In the study overall: All patients had surgery for stricturing (around 60%) or penetrating (about 40%) disease. The study's findings and limits: All patients with clonality above 26.8% had endoscopic recurrence.

Comments on this clone: Its matching antigen is unknown.

Surgical specimens yielded lamina propria lymphocytes, which were density-gradient separated and then sorted. Adults with ileal or ileocolonic Crohn's disease and an indication for resection were eligible. Assay used: immunoSEQ multiplex PCR; TCRdb lists only in-frame clones, some missing. The table lists approximately 2,700 clones, less than 95% of them singletons. The ends lost 5 bases at V and 0 bases at J; junction bases unmatched: 9. Germline assignment: CDR1 SEHNR and CDR2 FQNEAQ (reference sequence). This CDR3 region has 17 residues. The V gene is TRBV7-9, the J gene TRBJ2-3, with 9 bases lining up with TRBD2. Sequenced sample: CD4+ T cells sorted from the ileum. The receptor comes from an adult with Crohn's disease. In DNA, the CDR3 is TGTGCCAGCAGCGCCCTAGCGGGAAGGGGGAGCACAGATACGCAGTATTTT. Its protein product is CASSALAGRGSTDTQYF.